The 4 T cell receptor beta chains below all came from one sample that was sequenced in a study of cytomegalovirus exposure and HLA in healthy donors. With 60 Vbeta and 13 Jbeta primers, the PCR was carried out. The data were produced by immunoSEQ multiplex PCR, yet TCRdb's version contains in-frame clones alone and is incomplete. Among about 100,000 clones listed, approximately 75% were seen once. What was sequenced was PBMCs. Receptors originate from a woman aged 40 to 55 in good health and CMV-seronegative.

The chain carries TRBV19 and TRBJ2-3; 8 bases match TRBD2. The CDR3 is 17 amino acids. Germline V gene sequence: CDR1 LNHDA, CDR2 SQIVND (reference sequence). V was clipped by 1 base and J by 0 bases; unmatched bases: 6. CDR3 DNA sequence: TGTGCCAGTAGTATAGGGGATGGGACTAGAAGCACAGATACGCAGTATTTT. It specifies CASSIGDGTRSTDTQYF. Filled out from reference TRBV19 and TRBJ2-3, the complete variable domain reads DGGITQSPKYLFRKEGQNVTLSCEQNLNHDAMYWYRQDPGQGLRLIYYSQIVNDFQKGDIAEGYSVSREKKESFPLTVTSAQKNPTAFYLCASSIGDGTRSTDTQYFGPGTRLTVL.

This clone is a singleton in its sample. V gene TRBV4-2 combines with J gene TRBJ1-6; unclear D gene. Germline V gives CDR1 LGHNA, CDR2 YNFKEQ. This CDR3 is 14 amino acids long. V lost 3 bases and J 9 bases, leaving 12 bases between the germline ends. For the CDR3, the DNA is TGTGCCAGCAGCCAGGAGGGCCGGGGTTCACCCCTCCACTTT. Protein sequence: CASSQEGRGSPLHF.

This chain joins TRBV28 and TRBJ1-5; D possibly corresponds to TRBD1 (6 bases). The CDR3 covers 18 residues. The V and J ends lost 0 bases and 0 bases respectively, with 15 bases between them. In germline, CDR1 is MDHEN, CDR2 SYDVKM. DNA of the CDR3: TGTGCCAGCAGTTTATGGGGGACACTACTTTATAGCAATCAGCCCCAGCATTTT. It translates to CASSLWGTLLYSNQPQHF.

This chain uses TRBV7-8 with TRBJ1-2; D ambiguous. Germline assignment: CDR1 SGHVS and CDR2 FQNEAQ. The CDR3 is made up of 17 amino acids. V was trimmed by 1 base and J by 6 bases, leaving 21 bases between them. CDR3 bases: TGTGCCAGCAGCTTAGTCTTGGTCTGGGGTAGGGAGGATGGCTACACCTTC. Translating it yields CASSLVLVWGREDGYTF. The full variable domain, rest sourced from reference TRBV7-8 and TRBJ1-2, is GAGVSQSPRYKVAKRGQDVALRCDPISGHVSLFWYQQALGQGPEFLTYFQNEAQLDKSGLPSDRFFAERPEGSVSTLKIQRTQQEDSAVYLCASSLVLVWGREDGYTFGSGTRLTVV.